Listed below are T cell receptor beta chains from one sample, sequenced in a study of blood T cell repertoires in COVID-19. The method was immunoSEQ multiplex PCR; TCRdb's version includes in-frame clones alone and lacks a portion of them. Of about 200,000 clones listed, around 80% are singletons. The material sequenced was peripheral blood. The receptors here all came from a woman in her forties with acute or convalescent COVID-19. CDR3s include the opening cysteine and the closing phenylalanine or tryptophan. A D gene is named only where the DNA matches it firmly. A row's size may be missing; if present it is once, few, many or a size class.

>14|TRBV30|-|TRBJ1-5|-
CAWSVGSGSRPQHF
TGTGCCTGGAGTGTCGGGTCCGGGAGCCGGCCCCAGCATTTT
>15|TRBV27|-|TRBJ2-1|TRBD2
CASRGTSDSYNEQFF
TGTGCCAGCAGAGGGACTAGCGACTCCTACAATGAGCAGTTCTTC
>16|TRBV7-9|-|TRBJ2-2|-
CASSLVPSANTGELFF
TGTGCCAGCAGCTTAGTACCTAGCGCGAACACCGGGGAGCTGTTTTTT
>14|TRBV19|-|TRBJ1-3|TRBD1
CASRQGASGNTIYF
TGTGCCAGTAGGCAGGGGGCCTCTGGAAACACCATATATTTT
>14|TRBV29-1|-|TRBJ2-7|-
CSVGQRGYSYEQYF
TGCAGCGTTGGTCAGAGGGGGTACTCCTACGAGCAGTACTTC
>13|TRBV7-2|few|TRBJ2-7|-
CASSIREDRAQYF
TGTGCCAGCAGCATCCGGGAGGACAGGGCGCAGTACTTC
>14|TRBV5-5|-|TRBJ2-6|TRBD1
CASSAGQAPHVLTF
TGTGCCAGCAGCGCGGGACAGGCGCCTCACGTCCTGACTTTC
>14|TRBV5-1|-|TRBJ1-4|-
CASSQLGPYEKLFF
TGCGCCAGCAGCCAACTAGGACCTTATGAAAAACTGTTTTTT
>14|TRBV6-2/TRBV6-3|-|TRBJ2-1|TRBD2
CASSGTSGMNEQFF
TGTGCCAGCAGCGGGACTAGCGGGATGAATGAGCAGTTCTTC
>16|TRBV6-1|-|TRBJ1-1|-
CASSVRQDPMNTEAFF
TGTGCCAGCAGTGTACGACAGGATCCCATGAACACTGAAGCTTTCTTT
>17|TRBV7-8|-|TRBJ2-7|TRBD2
CASSPTWTSGGFLEQYF
TGTGCCAGCAGCCCCACTTGGACTAGCGGGGGGTTCCTGGAGCAGTACTTC
>15|TRBV6-5|-|TRBJ1-6|TRBD1
CASSYDRANNSPLHF
TGTGCCAGCAGTTACGACAGGGCGAATAATTCACCCCTCCACTTT
>15|TRBV29-1|-|TRBJ2-7|-
CSVETSRRSSYEQYF
TGCAGCGTTGAAACCTCCCGGCGGAGCTCCTACGAGCAGTACTTC
>14|TRBV10-1|few|TRBJ2-7|-
CASSGGQQGYEQYF
TGCGCCAGCAGTGGAGGACAGCAAGGCTACGAGCAGTACTTC
>11|TRBV20-1|-|TRBJ2-7|-
CSARGQGEQYF
TGCAGTGCTAGAGGGCAGGGCGAGCAGTACTTC
>14|TRBV6-4|-|TRBJ2-5|TRBD1
CASSASGGGETQYF
TGTGCCAGCAGTGCCTCAGGGGGCGGAGAGACCCAGTACTTC
>13|TRBV11-2|-|TRBJ2-1|-
CASSRPGLNEQFF
TGTGCCAGCAGCCGACCTGGACTAAATGAGCAGTTCTTC
>16|TRBV3-1/TRBV3-2|few|TRBJ2-7|-
CASSQPPTGPSYEQYF
TGTGCCAGCAGCCAGCCGCCGACAGGCCCGTCCTACGAGCAGTACTTC
>15|TRBV7-2|once|TRBJ2-4|TRBD1
CASSSDRGVKDIQYF
TGTGCCAGCAGCTCGGACAGGGGGGTAAAGGACATTCAGTACTTC
>13|TRBV6-1|-|TRBJ1-1|-
CASSEGRHTEAFF
TGTGCCAGCAGTGAGGGCAGGCACACTGAAGCTTTCTTT
>14|TRBV29-1|-|TRBJ2-1|TRBD2
CSLRGGPPYNEQFF
TGCAGCTTACGGGGGGGACCGCCCTACAATGAGCAGTTCTTC
>12|TRBV6-5|-|TRBJ2-5|-
CASSYEGQTQYF
TGTGCCAGCAGTTACGAGGGCCAGACCCAGTACTTC
>15|TRBV25-1|-|TRBJ2-1|TRBD2
CASSETSGIYNEQFF
TGTGCCAGCAGTGAGACTAGCGGGATTTACAATGAGCAGTTCTTC
>13|TRBV2|-|TRBJ1-5|-
CASRVDSRQPQHF
TGTGCCAGCAGAGTCGACAGTAGGCAGCCCCAGCATTTT
>13|TRBV2|few|TRBJ2-7|-
CASTGTASYEQYF
TGTGCCTCGACAGGGACTGCCTCCTACGAGCAGTACTTC
>15|TRBV3-1/TRBV3-2|-|TRBJ2-7|TRBD2
CASSFGLAGTYEQYF
TGTGCCAGCAGCTTTGGACTAGCGGGAACCTACGAGCAGTACTTC
>15|TRBV6-5|-|TRBJ1-5|TRBD1
CAGTYRGLSNQPQHF
TGTGCCGGAACTTACAGGGGGCTAAGCAATCAGCCCCAGCATTTT
>12|TRBV2|few|TRBJ1-5|-
CASSRGSQPQHF
TGTGCCAGCTCGAGAGGGAGTCAGCCCCAGCATTTT
>15|TRBV7-2|-|TRBJ2-5|TRBD1
CASSLRTGGQETQYF
TGTGCCAGCAGCTTAAGGACAGGGGGGCAAGAGACCCAGTACTTC
>15|TRBV29-1|once|TRBJ2-1|TRBD2
CSAGLAGGIYNEQFF
TGCAGCGCCGGACTAGCGGGAGGGATATACAATGAGCAGTTCTTC
>15|TRBV9|-|TRBJ2-1|TRBD2
CASSVGSSGDNEQFF
TGTGCCAGCAGCGTAGGGTCTAGCGGAGACAATGAGCAGTTCTTC
>15|TRBV3-1/TRBV3-2|-|TRBJ1-6|-
CASSRTGTQGLPLHF
TGTGCCAGCAGCCGCACCGGGACACAAGGCTTACCCCTCCACTTT
>16|TRBV5-1|once|TRBJ2-7|TRBD2
CASSLEPAGGLNEQYF
TGCGCCAGCAGCTTGGAGCCAGCGGGGGGTTTAAACGAGCAGTACTTC
>17|TRBV18|-|TRBJ1-2|-
CASSPPPGRAPNYGYTF
TGTGCCAGCTCACCACCGCCAGGGAGGGCCCCCAACTATGGCTACACCTTC
>14|TRBV4-3|-|TRBJ1-2|TRBD1
CASSRDRGNYGYTF
TGCGCCAGCAGCAGGGACAGGGGTAACTATGGCTACACCTTC
>14|TRBV6-5|few|TRBJ1-2|-
CASSYRGGDYGYTF
TGTGCCAGCAGTTACAGAGGCGGGGACTATGGCTACACCTTC
>16|TRBV5-6|-|TRBJ2-7|-
CASSLGEGKASYEQYF
TGTGCCAGCAGCTTGGGTGAGGGCAAAGCCTCCTACGAGCAGTACTTC
>12|TRBV19|-|TRBJ1-1|-
CASSRGNTEAFF
TGTGCCAGTAGTCGAGGGAACACTGAAGCTTTCTTT
>14|TRBV9|-|TRBJ2-7|-
CASSVTAAQDEQYF
TGTGCCAGCAGCGTTACGGCCGCCCAGGACGAGCAGTACTTC
>14|TRBV11-3|-|TRBJ2-3|-
CASSLGATTDTQYF
TGTGCCAGCAGCTTAGGGGCTACCACAGATACGCAGTATTTT
>16|TRBV4-2|-|TRBJ2-7|TRBD2
CASSQLAGGRTREQYF
TGTGCCAGCAGCCAACTAGCGGGGGGGCGAACGCGAGAGCAGTACTTC
>19|TRBV6-1|-|TRBJ1-6|-
CASSVIGRPGVVTYSPLHF
TGTGCCAGCAGTGTAATCGGCCGACCCGGAGTAGTAACCTATTCACCCCTCCACTTT
>15|TRBV7-6|-|TRBJ2-1|-
CASSPSGGTRNEQFF
TGTGCCAGCAGCCCCTCAGGGGGGACGAGGAATGAGCAGTTCTTC
>14|TRBV4-1|-|TRBJ2-3|-
CASSQLASADTQYF
TGCGCCAGCAGCCAACTGGCTAGCGCAGATACGCAGTATTTT
>15|TRBV21-1|-|TRBJ1-1|-
CASSKDSPRPRGAFF
TGTGCCAGCAGCAAAGATTCACCACGGCCTCGGGGAGCTTTCTTT
>16|TRBV5-4|-|TRBJ2-1|TRBD2
CASSSTGTSGDNEQFF
TGTGCCAGCAGCTCTACCGGGACTAGCGGTGACAATGAGCAGTTCTTC
>13|TRBV13|-|TRBJ1-2|-
CATNPGGIKGYTF
TGTGCCACCAACCCGGGGGGTATTAAGGGCTACACCTTC
>14|TRBV13|-|TRBJ2-4|-
CASGEGTAGNIQYF
TGTGCCAGCGGAGAGGGTACGGCCGGAAACATTCAGTACTTC
>16|TRBV7-2|few|TRBJ2-3|-
CASSFDSPRSTDTQYF
TGTGCCAGCAGCTTTGACAGCCCTCGGAGCACAGATACGCAGTATTTT
>13|TRBV12-3/TRBV12-4|-|TRBJ2-7|TRBD2
CASRWEGRYEQYF
TGTGCCAGCAGATGGGAGGGACGGTACGAGCAGTACTTC
>16|TRBV4-2|-|TRBJ2-3|TRBD2
CASSHTSGGGTDTQYF
TGTGCCAGCAGCCACACCAGCGGGGGGGGAACAGATACGCAGTATTTT
>16|TRBV6-4|few|TRBJ2-1|-
CASSDSISGGVDEQFF
TGTGCCAGCAGTGACTCGATTTCGGGGGGCGTCGATGAGCAGTTCTTC
>14|TRBV25-1|-|TRBJ2-7|TRBD2
CASTPSGRDYEQYF
TGTGCCAGTACACCTAGCGGGAGGGACTACGAGCAGTACTTC